This TCR beta chain was observed in a study of T cells in Graves' hyperthyroidism and ophthalmopathy. RNA transcripts gave rise to amplified TCR beta CDR3 regions. An initial round of RT-PCR targeting the TCR CDR3 relied on the HTBI primer set. From the multiplex PCR reads, TCRdb called clonotypes with MiXCR, one entry per CDR3 protein. Seen here are around 500,000 distinct CDR3 sequences, roughly 22% observed once, and the top ten hold 49%. Germline CDR1 DFQATT, CDR2 SNEGSKA (reference sequence). V lost 4 bases and J lost 2, with 12 bases in between. This CDR3 is 13 amino acids long. Concerning this clonotype itself: The target antigen is unknown.

Study findings and constraints: A median around 6 months before onset, the model predicted ophthalmopathy.

The receptor comes from a woman aged 70 to 79 with Graves' ophthalmopathy. What was sequenced was blood. The genes are TRBV20-1 and TRBJ2-7; weak D call: TRBD2 (6 bases). The CDR3 bases are TGCAGTGCTAAGGGACTCCTCACCTACGAGCAGTACTTC. Protein product: CSAKGLLTYEQYF.